The clone carrying this T cell receptor (beta chain) was seen ten or more times. Its antigen is as yet unknown. This specimen belongs to a study of liver allograft versus peripheral blood T cells. As for the study in general: Comparative analysis was performed on T cell receptor repertoires from transplanted livers and from recipients' peripheral blood. Overall study results and limits: Liver allograft and peripheral blood T cell receptor repertoires reportedly differed.

MiXCR was run by TCRdb on the reads, yielding one entry per CDR3 protein. The sample has roughly 2,600 distinct CDR3 sequences, more than 14% seen once. Trimming shortened V by 6 bases and J by 6 bases, and 13 bases separated the two germline ends. Looked up from germline, CDR1 is MNHEY and CDR2 is SVGAGI. The CDR3 spans 13 residues. V is TRBV6-5 and J is TRBJ2-3; D ambiguous. This receptor was obtained from a human patient who had a liver transplant. The graft donor may have contributed some T cells. The CDR3 nucleotides read TGTGCCAGCAGCTTCGGACGCAGGGATACGCAGTATTTT. Translation: CASSFGRRDTQYF.